This entry concerns a single T cell receptor (beta chain). Its antigen is not known. This CDR3 has 16 amino acids. With V trimmed by 0 bases and J by 2 bases, 4 bases remained unmatched. CDR1 and CDR2 (germline): SGHRS, YFSETQ. The data belong to a study of metastatic and nonmetastatic thyroid tumors. Study details: Malignant thyroid and benign thyroid patients provided blood and tumor or nodule tissue whose repertoires were compared.

TCRdb re-clonotyped the PCR reads through MiXCR. The sample includes about 15,000 clones, roughly a third of them seen just once. Whole-study findings and limits: Reportedly, malignant thyroid tumors had significantly higher TCR beta diversity than benign nodules, in blood and tumor.

Thyroid surgery was preceded by no treatment in any patient. Sequenced sample: tumor tissue. The TCR originated in a male donor with papillary thyroid cancer or a benign thyroid nodule (not recorded which). Some clones in this sample may be carry-over from other donors' samples. The chain uses TRBV5-1 and TRBJ2-3, with 9 bases fitting TRBD2. In DNA, the CDR3 is TGCGCCAGCAGCTTGGAGGCTAGCGGGACCACAGATACGCAGTATTTT. This codes for CASSLEASGTTDTQYF. Based on the CDR3 plus reference TRBV5-1 and TRBJ2-3, the full variable domain is KAGVTQTPRYLIKTRGQQVTLSCSPISGHRSVSWYQQTPGQGLQFLFEYFSETQRNKGNFPGRFSGRQFSNSRSEMNVSTLELGDSALYLCASSLEASGTTDTQYFGPGTRLTVL.